This is a list of T cell receptor beta chains from one sample in a study of shared clonotypes between healthy human individuals. Only in-frame clones appear in the TCRdb table, and some are missing; sequencing was by immunoSEQ multiplex PCR. The repertoire consists of around 690,000 clones, with less than 95% occurring once and the leading ten covering 30% to 35%. The specimen was memory CD8+ T cells from PBMCs. These TCRs come from a man aged 18 to 30 in good health. Some clones in this sample may be carry-over from other donors' samples. CDR3s include the opening cysteine and the closing phenylalanine or tryptophan. The D gene is left open where the match is weak. Only part of the rows carry a size: once, few, many, or a class if the clone is expanded.

J gene: TRBJ1-3; D gene: -; clone size: -; V gene: TRBV28; CDR3 protein: CASLVSGLDTIYF; CDR3 DNA: TGTGCCAGTTTAGTCTCGGGTCTGGACACCATATATTTT
J gene: TRBJ2-3; D gene: -; clone size: -; V gene: TRBV1; CDR3 protein: CTSSSRCSTDTQYF; CDR3 DNA: TGCACCAGCAGCTCCCGATGCAGTACAGATACGCAGTATTTT
J gene: TRBJ2-4; D gene: -; clone size: -; V gene: TRBV6-5; CDR3 protein: CASSAVQGGTNIQYF; CDR3 DNA: TGTGCCAGCAGTGCCGTGCAGGGGGGGACGAACATTCAGTACTTC
J gene: TRBJ1-1; D gene: -; clone size: -; V gene: TRBV6-5; CDR3 protein: CASSYDGANTEAFF; CDR3 DNA: TGTGCCAGCAGTTACGATGGGGCGAACACTGAAGCTTTCTTT
J gene: TRBJ2-1; D gene: -; clone size: -; V gene: TRBV2; CDR3 protein: CASSDLAEGDNEQFF; CDR3 DNA: TGTGCCAGCAGCGACCTAGCGGAGGGGGACAATGAGCAGTTCTTC
J gene: TRBJ2-1; D gene: -; clone size: -; V gene: TRBV29-1; CDR3 protein: CSALTALSSYNEQFF; CDR3 DNA: TGCAGCGCCCTGACAGCGTTAAGCTCCTACAATGAGCAGTTCTTC
J gene: TRBJ2-2; D gene: TRBD1; clone size: once; V gene: TRBV5-4; CDR3 protein: CASSSPDRDGPNTGELFF; CDR3 DNA: TGTGCCAGCAGCTCTCCCGACAGGGACGGGCCGAACACCGGGGAGCTGTTTTTT
J gene: TRBJ2-1; D gene: -; clone size: -; V gene: TRBV7-9; CDR3 protein: CASSLISAWQFF; CDR3 DNA: TGTGCCAGCAGCTTAATCTCGGCGTGGCAGTTCTTC
J gene: TRBJ1-2; D gene: TRBD1; clone size: -; V gene: TRBV10-3; CDR3 protein: CAISESFSTGGKYGYTF; CDR3 DNA: TGTGCCATCAGTGAGTCCTTCTCGACAGGGGGCAAGTATGGCTACACCTTC
J gene: TRBJ1-5; D gene: TRBD1; clone size: -; V gene: TRBV19; CDR3 protein: CASSLHRGRGQPQHF; CDR3 DNA: TGTGCCAGTAGTCTCCACAGGGGGCGCGGTCAGCCCCAGCATTTT
J gene: TRBJ2-3; D gene: TRBD2; clone size: -; V gene: TRBV5-4; CDR3 protein: CASWRLAASTDTQYF; CDR3 DNA: TGTGCCAGTTGGCGGCTAGCGGCTAGCACAGATACGCAGTATTTT
J gene: TRBJ2-7; D gene: TRBD2; clone size: -; V gene: TRBV13; CDR3 protein: CASSSREERDSYEQYF; CDR3 DNA: TGTGCCAGCAGCTCGCGGGAGGAGCGGGACTCCTACGAGCAGTACTTC
J gene: TRBJ2-1; D gene: -; clone size: -; V gene: TRBV7-3; CDR3 protein: CASSLTFGLGNEQFF; CDR3 DNA: TGTGCCAGCAGCTTAACGTTCGGGTTAGGCAATGAGCAGTTCTTC
J gene: TRBJ2-5; D gene: TRBD2; clone size: -; V gene: TRBV9; CDR3 protein: CASSVTGGETQYF; CDR3 DNA: TGTGCCAGCAGCGTAACCGGGGGGGAGACCCAGTACTTC
J gene: TRBJ1-5; D gene: -; clone size: -; V gene: TRBV23-1; CDR3 protein: CASSRRRGDNQPQHF; CDR3 DNA: TGCGCCAGCAGTCGACGCCGGGGGGACAATCAGCCCCAGCATTTT
J gene: TRBJ1-2; D gene: -; clone size: -; V gene: TRBV9; CDR3 protein: CASSVGPLMDRRFYGYTF; CDR3 DNA: TGTGCCAGCAGCGTAGGACCCTTGATGGACAGAAGGTTCTATGGCTACACCTTC
J gene: TRBJ2-5; D gene: -; clone size: -; V gene: TRBV28; CDR3 protein: CASSPRRVGGDF; CDR3 DNA: TGTGCCAGCAGTCCCCGCCGGGTTGGGGGTGACTTC
J gene: TRBJ1-4; D gene: TRBD1; clone size: -; V gene: TRBV10-2; CDR3 protein: CASSPGQGFEKLFF; CDR3 DNA: TGCGCCAGCAGTCCGGGACAGGGTTTTGAAAAACTGTTTTTT
J gene: TRBJ2-5; D gene: -; clone size: -; V gene: TRBV7-9; CDR3 protein: CASSLVIADQETQYF; CDR3 DNA: TGTGCCAGCAGCTTAGTGATAGCGGACCAAGAGACCCAGTACTTC
J gene: TRBJ2-1; D gene: -; clone size: -; V gene: TRBV27; CDR3 protein: CASSPLGKRDNEQFF; CDR3 DNA: TGTGCCAGCTCTCCCTTAGGGAAGCGAGACAATGAGCAGTTCTTC
J gene: TRBJ1-2; D gene: -; clone size: -; V gene: TRBV4-1; CDR3 protein: CASSQDSLTGGLNYGYTF; CDR3 DNA: TGCGCCAGCAGCCAAGATTCGCTTACCGGGGGCCTTAACTATGGCTACACCTTC
J gene: TRBJ2-3; D gene: -; clone size: -; V gene: TRBV7-9; CDR3 protein: CASRVGRLGTDTQYF; CDR3 DNA: TGTGCCAGCAGGGTGGGACGCCTCGGCACAGATACGCAGTATTTT
J gene: TRBJ2-1; D gene: TRBD2; clone size: -; V gene: TRBV9; CDR3 protein: CASSVELLAGRPGNEQFF; CDR3 DNA: TGTGCCAGCAGCGTAGAATTACTAGCGGGACGGCCTGGGAATGAGCAGTTCTTC
J gene: TRBJ2-2; D gene: -; clone size: once; V gene: TRBV6-6; CDR3 protein: CASSGGAGELFF; CDR3 DNA: TGTGCCAGCAGTGGCGGGGCCGGGGAGCTGTTTTTT
J gene: TRBJ2-3; D gene: -; clone size: -; V gene: TRBV6-5; CDR3 protein: CASSYSGPRTDTQYF; CDR3 DNA: TGTGCCAGCAGTTACTCGGGACCACGCACAGATACGCAGTATTTT
J gene: TRBJ2-1; D gene: TRBD2; clone size: -; V gene: TRBV27; CDR3 protein: CASSHSGRGYEQFF; CDR3 DNA: TGTGCCAGCAGTCACAGCGGGAGAGGCTATGAGCAGTTCTTC
J gene: TRBJ1-1; D gene: -; clone size: -; V gene: TRBV19; CDR3 protein: CASSTGTAAFYTEAFF; CDR3 DNA: TGTGCCAGTAGTACGGGAACTGCCGCTTTTTACACTGAAGCTTTCTTT
J gene: TRBJ2-4; D gene: -; clone size: -; V gene: TRBV28; CDR3 protein: CASSSQSLAKNIQYF; CDR3 DNA: TGTGCCAGCAGTTCACAGAGTCTAGCCAAAAACATTCAGTACTTC
J gene: TRBJ2-7; D gene: TRBD2; clone size: -; V gene: TRBV6-5; CDR3 protein: CASSYSRSGGRDEQYF; CDR3 DNA: TGTGCCAGCAGTTACTCGAGAAGCGGCGGGAGGGACGAGCAGTACTTC
J gene: TRBJ1-1; D gene: -; clone size: few; V gene: TRBV30; CDR3 protein: CAWSWLNTEAFF; CDR3 DNA: TGTGCCTGGAGTTGGTTGAACACTGAAGCTTTCTTT
J gene: TRBJ1-2; D gene: -; clone size: -; V gene: TRBV14; CDR3 protein: CASSQVFRGADGYTF; CDR3 DNA: TGTGCCAGCAGCCAAGTCTTTCGGGGGGCAGATGGCTACACCTTC
J gene: TRBJ2-7; D gene: -; clone size: -; V gene: TRBV28; CDR3 protein: CASSSPDPGYEQYF; CDR3 DNA: TGTGCCAGCAGTTCCCCGGACCCCGGCTACGAGCAGTACTTC
J gene: TRBJ2-4; D gene: -; clone size: -; V gene: TRBV28; CDR3 protein: CASSPRAEAKNIQYF; CDR3 DNA: TGTGCCAGCAGCCCCAGGGCGGAGGCCAAAAACATTCAGTACTTC
J gene: TRBJ2-3; D gene: TRBD1; clone size: -; V gene: TRBV5-4; CDR3 protein: CASSLRTGRTDTQYF; CDR3 DNA: TGTGCCAGCAGCCTGCGGACAGGGAGGACAGATACGCAGTATTTT
J gene: TRBJ2-5; D gene: -; clone size: few; V gene: TRBV7-9; CDR3 protein: CASSLSGSLETQYF; CDR3 DNA: TGTGCCAGCAGCCTCTCAGGGAGTTTAGAGACCCAGTACTTC
J gene: TRBJ2-2; D gene: -; clone size: -; V gene: TRBV7-6; CDR3 protein: CASSPRRGIGYTGELFF; CDR3 DNA: TGTGCCAGCAGCCCCCGCCGGGGGATAGGGTACACCGGGGAGCTGTTTTTT
J gene: TRBJ2-7; D gene: TRBD1; clone size: -; V gene: TRBV9; CDR3 protein: CASSAYGTGYSEQYF; CDR3 DNA: TGTGCCAGCAGCGCGTACGGGACAGGGTACAGCGAGCAGTACTTC
J gene: TRBJ1-2; D gene: -; clone size: once; V gene: TRBV29-1; CDR3 protein: CSVVWWQANYGYTF; CDR3 DNA: TGCAGCGTTGTATGGTGGCAGGCTAACTATGGCTACACCTTC
J gene: TRBJ2-7; D gene: -; clone size: once; V gene: TRBV7-2; CDR3 protein: CASSFGQNYEQYF; CDR3 DNA: TGTGCCAGCAGCTTCGGACAGAACTACGAGCAGTACTTC
J gene: TRBJ2-7; D gene: -; clone size: -; V gene: TRBV27; CDR3 protein: CASSFFSPDGSYEQYF; CDR3 DNA: TGTGCCAGCAGTTTTTTCAGTCCGGATGGATCCTACGAGCAGTACTTC
J gene: TRBJ2-7; D gene: TRBD1; clone size: -; V gene: TRBV4-1; CDR3 protein: CASSPRQGTGEQYF; CDR3 DNA: TGCGCCAGCAGCCCAAGACAGGGTACGGGCGAGCAGTACTTC
J gene: TRBJ2-1; D gene: TRBD2; clone size: -; V gene: TRBV9; CDR3 protein: CASRGGGREQFF; CDR3 DNA: TGTGCCAGCAGGGGCGGGGGGCGTGAGCAGTTCTTC
J gene: TRBJ2-7; D gene: -; clone size: -; V gene: TRBV25-1; CDR3 protein: CASSAQPYEQYF; CDR3 DNA: TGTGCCAGCAGTGCACAGCCCTACGAGCAGTACTTC
J gene: TRBJ1-4; D gene: -; clone size: -; V gene: TRBV6-1; CDR3 protein: CASSEAHYGSNEKLFF; CDR3 DNA: TGTGCCAGCAGTGAAGCGCATTACGGATCTAATGAAAAACTGTTTTTT
J gene: TRBJ2-7; D gene: -; clone size: -; V gene: TRBV5-6; CDR3 protein: CASSQLRPHEQYF; CDR3 DNA: TGTGCCAGCAGCCAATTGCGTCCCCACGAGCAGTACTTC
J gene: TRBJ1-5; D gene: -; clone size: once; V gene: TRBV4-1; CDR3 protein: CASSPFGGWGPHQPQHF; CDR3 DNA: TGCGCCAGCAGCCCCTTCGGAGGTTGGGGACCACATCAGCCCCAGCATTTT
J gene: TRBJ1-1; D gene: -; clone size: -; V gene: TRBV7-9; CDR3 protein: CASSSPVIGGMNTEAFF; CDR3 DNA: TGTGCCAGCAGCAGCCCCGTCATCGGGGGAATGAACACTGAAGCTTTCTTT
J gene: TRBJ2-1; D gene: -; clone size: -; V gene: TRBV11-3; CDR3 protein: CASSRGRSYNEQFF; CDR3 DNA: TGTGCCAGCAGTCGGGGGAGATCCTACAATGAGCAGTTCTTC